What follows are 25 T cell receptor beta chains derived from one specimen sequenced in a study of T cells in Graves' hyperthyroidism and ophthalmopathy. There were TCR beta CDR3 regions amplified from RNA transcripts. RT-PCR in the first round (using the HTBI primer set) targeted the TCR CDR3. TCRdb independently ran MiXCR on the multiplex PCR reads; one entry per CDR3 protein. This table has fewer than 400,000 distinct CDR3 sequences, 20% to 25% appearing once. The sample comprised blood. The origin of the receptors is a man between 50 and 59 years old with Graves' hyperthyroidism.

The sample holds many counts of this clonotype. This sequence joins TRBV20-1 and TRBJ2-3; 8 bases line up with TRBD2. Germline CDR1 is DFQATT and CDR2 is SNEGSKA (reference sequence). The CDR3 totals 13 residues. After removal of 2 bases from V and 5 bases from J, the junction contained 3 bases not matched to a gene. DNA of the CDR3: TGCAGTGCTAGACGGCTAGCGGGAGATACGCAGTATTTT. Its protein product is CSARRLAGDTQYF.

This clonotype has just a few counts. The chain carries TRBV7-9 and TRBJ2-7; tentatively, D is TRBD1 (6 bases). This CDR3 contains 16 residues. CDR1 is SEHNR, CDR2 FQNEAQ, per germline (reference sequence). V was trimmed by 0 bases and J by 3 bases, leaving 15 bases between them. The CDR3: CASSLATAGTFYEQYF. DNA of the CDR3: TGTGCCAGCAGCTTAGCAACAGCCGGGACATTCTACGAGCAGTACTTC.

The chain combines TRBV9 with TRBJ1-1, with D possibly being TRBD1 (5 bases). The germline gives CDR1 SGDLS, CDR2 YYNGEE. The ends were cut back, 1 base at V and 7 bases at J, with 11 bases in the middle. The CDR3 loop spans 13 amino acids. The CDR3 coding sequence is TGTGCCAGCAGCGTAAGGGCCGACAGTGAAGCTTTCTTT. Encoded protein: CASSVRADSEAFF.

The chain recombines TRBV28 with TRBJ1-1; a possible D gene is TRBD1 (5 bases). Germline V gene data show CDR1 as MDHEN and CDR2 as SYDVKM. V was clipped by 3 bases and J by 4 bases, with 12 bases between them. CDR3 size: 14 residues. CDR3 in amino acids: CASSFLGRATEAFF. DNA for the CDR3: TGTGCCAGCAGTTTTCTGGGCAGGGCCACTGAAGCTTTCTTT.

V is TRBV19 and J is TRBJ2-3; TRBD1 is a possible D gene (6 bases). The germline CDR1 and CDR2 sequences are LNHDA and SQIVND (reference sequence). Trimming took 10 bases from V and 2 from J, leaving 13 bases between them. The CDR3 spans 13 residues. In DNA form, the CDR3 reads TGTGCCATAAGAAGGGACAACACAGATACGCAGTATTTT. This codes for CAIRRDNTDTQYF.

The chain has TRBV15 and TRBJ2-7; possibly TRBD1 for D (6 bases). The ends were cut back, 1 base at V and 2 bases at J, with 15 bases in the middle. CDR3 size: 16 residues. Germline V gene lookup returns CDR1 LNHNV and CDR2 YYDKDF (reference sequence). CDR3 in amino acids: CATSRGTGRGAYEQYF. The CDR3 nucleotides are TGTGCCACCAGCAGAGGAACAGGGAGAGGGGCCTACGAGCAGTACTTC. Full variable domain (missing parts from reference TRBV15 and TRBJ2-7): DAMVIQNPRYQVTQFGKPVTLSCSQTLNHNVMYWYQQKSSQAPKLLFHYYDKDFNNEADTPDNFQSRRPNTSFCFLDIRSPGLGDTAMYLCATSRGTGRGAYEQYFGPGTRLTVT.

As for this clonotype: Given a much more abundant clone one base away, this may be a read error. This chain links TRBV11-2 with TRBJ2-3; weak D call: TRBD2 (6 bases). CDR1 is SGHAT, CDR2 FQNNGV, per germline. V was pared by 6 bases and J by 6 bases, with 13 bases between. The CDR3 consists of 13 residues. The CDR3 loop reads CASRATGVDTQYF. The CDR3 DNA sequence: TGTGCCAGCAGGGCGACGGGAGTCGATACGCAGTATTTT.

This clonotype was counted a few times. The chain recombines TRBV27 with TRBJ2-3; TRBD2 aligns across 7 bases. Trimming removed 10 bases from V and 6 bases from J; junction bases left unmatched: 4. Germline loops: CDR1 MNHEY, CDR2 SMNVEV (reference sequence). The CDR3 loop spans 11 amino acids. The CDR3 is CATSGGDTQYF. The CDR3 DNA reads TGTGCCACATCGGGGGGTGATACGCAGTATTTT.

This clonotype appeared many times. V is TRBV7-9 and J is TRBJ2-7; 9 bases match TRBD1. From germline, CDR1 is SEHNR and CDR2 FQNEAQ (reference sequence). Trimming at V came to 7 bases and at J to 3 bases, leaving 4 bases not matched to a gene. This CDR3 has 13 amino acids. The CDR3 loop reads CASKSGQGYEQYF. The CDR3 DNA is TGTGCCAGCAAGTCGGGACAGGGCTACGAGCAGTACTTC. Supplemented by reference TRBV7-9 and TRBJ2-7, the full variable domain reads DTGVSQNPRHKITKRGQNVTFRCDPISEHNRLYWYRQTLGQGPEFLTYFQNEAQLEKSRLLSDRFSAERPKGSFSTLEIQRTEQGDSAMYLCASKSGQGYEQYFGPGTRLTVT.

The rearrangement uses TRBV2 and TRBJ1-4, with 7 bases lining up with TRBD1. V trimming: 3 bases; J trimming: 0 bases; junction bases outside the gene matches: 7. Germline CDR1 reads SNHLY; CDR2 reads FYNNEI. CDR3 length: 17 amino acids. CDR3 residues: CASSDRPTGPTNEKLFF. The CDR3 nucleotides read TGTGCCAGCAGTGATCGTCCGACAGGGCCAACTAATGAAAAACTGTTTTTT.

This clonotype was detected ten times or more. The rearrangement joins TRBV7-2 to TRBJ1-1, with 9 bases aligning to TRBD1. The CDR3 consists of 17 residues. Germline V gene data show CDR1 as SGHTA and CDR2 as FQGNSA. V was clipped by 5 bases and J by 0 bases; unmatched bases: 10. CDR3 protein: CASSVKGTGPMNTEAFF. For the CDR3, the DNA is TGTGCCAGCAGCGTCAAAGGGACAGGGCCGATGAACACTGAAGCTTTCTTT. The full variable domain, rest sourced from reference TRBV7-2 and TRBJ1-1, is GAGVSQSPSNKVTEKGKDVELRCDPISGHTALYWYRQSLGQGLEFLIYFQGNSAPDKSGLPSDRFSAERTGGSVSTLTIQRTQQEDSAVYLCASSVKGTGPMNTEAFFGQGTRLTVV.

This clonotype was counted at least ten times. This sequence joins TRBV3-1 and TRBJ2-1; TRBD2 matches at 15 bases. The CDR3 has 17 residues. Trimming at V came to 4 bases and at J to 8 bases, leaving 9 bases not matched to a gene. Germline assignment: CDR1 LGHDT and CDR2 YNNKEL (reference sequence). CDR3 DNA sequence: TGTGCCAGCAGCCGAGGACTAGCGGGAGGGTTGGGGGATGAGCAGTTCTTC. It yields the protein CASSRGLAGGLGDEQFF.

On this clonotype: This may come from a read error, since a much larger clone is one base off. The V and J genes are TRBV2 and TRBJ2-5, with 8 bases identical to TRBD1. Germline assignment: CDR1 SNHLY and CDR2 FYNNEI. The CDR3 totals 16 residues. CDR3 in DNA: TGTGCCAGCAGAGCCGGGACAGGCAGTTCGGGGGAGACCGAGTACTTC. It is translated as CASRAGTGSSGETEYF.

This clonotype was recorded a few times. The chain combines TRBV27 with TRBJ1-5; the match to TRBD1 covers 8 bases. Per the germline V gene, CDR1 is MNHEY and CDR2 is SMNVEV (reference sequence). The CDR3 has 12 amino acids. With 4 bases clipped from V and 11 bases from J, the junction kept 4 bases outside the gene matches. The CDR3 region is CASSSGGQAQHF. The CDR3 nucleotides read TGTGCCAGCAGTTCAGGGGGACAGGCCCAGCATTTT.

This clonotype was seen many times. This rearrangement joins TRBV27 to TRBJ2-5; 12 positions match TRBD2. Germline loops: CDR1 MNHEY, CDR2 SMNVEV (reference sequence). V lost 6 bases, J lost 2 bases, and 7 bases stayed unmatched. The CDR3 runs to 16 residues. CDR3 amino acids: CASSSSGREGQETQYF. The CDR3 nucleotides are TGTGCCAGCAGCTCTAGCGGGAGGGAAGGACAAGAGACCCAGTACTTC.

This chain links TRBV28 with TRBJ1-2; the D gene is possibly TRBD1 (6 bases). Germline loops: CDR1 MDHEN, CDR2 SYDVKM. V was clipped by 7 bases and J by 2 bases, with 11 bases between them. The CDR3 sequence is 13 residues long. In DNA form, the CDR3 reads TGTGCCAGCAAGAGAACAGGGAACTATGGCTACACCTTC. It codes for CASKRTGNYGYTF.

In this sample, this clonotype turned up a few times. This chain joins TRBV30 and TRBJ2-1, with 7 nucleotides matching TRBD2. Germline values: CDR1 GTSNPN, CDR2 SVGIG (reference sequence). The CDR3 has 15 residues. J lost 4 bases, V lost 4 bases, and 10 bases had no gene match. The CDR3 spells CAWTPERDLYNEQFF. CDR3 sequence (DNA): TGTGCCTGGACCCCTGAGCGGGACCTATACAATGAGCAGTTCTTC.

V gene TRBV27 combines with J gene TRBJ2-6; D call uncertain. Germline V gene sequence: CDR1 MNHEY, CDR2 SMNVEV (reference sequence). V was clipped by 8 bases and J by 0 bases, with 8 bases between them. The CDR3 sequence is 14 residues long. The CDR3 is CASRGGSGANVLTF. The DNA for the CDR3 is TGTGCCAGCCGAGGTGGCTCTGGGGCCAACGTCCTGACTTTC.

The chain employs TRBV7-6 and TRBJ2-7, with 12 positions matching TRBD2. The CDR3 is 19 amino acids. The trim removed 5 bases at V and 0 bases at J, leaving 14 bases unmatched. CDR1 and CDR2 (germline): SGHVS, FNYEAQ. CDR3 DNA sequence: TGTGCCAGCAGCCCGGATCTAGCGGGAGGGCCTTTAAGCTCCTACGAGCAGTACTTC. Its protein product is CASSPDLAGGPLSSYEQYF.

This clonotype was detected only a few times. CDR3 in DNA: TGCAGTGCTAGAAGCCTAGCGGGAGCCACCGGGGAGCTGTTTTTT. As protein: CSARSLAGATGELFF. The chain has TRBV20-1 and TRBJ2-2; TRBD2 aligns across 10 bases. The CDR3 is 15 amino acids. CDR1 and CDR2 (germline): DFQATT, SNEGSKA (reference sequence). Trimming at V came to 2 bases and at J to 4 bases, leaving 4 bases not matched to a gene.

The chain links TRBV5-8 to TRBJ2-7; D perhaps matches TRBD1 (6 bases). V lost 6 bases and J 5 bases, leaving 15 bases between the germline ends. Germline lookup yields CDR1 SGHTS and CDR2 YDEGEE. This CDR3 comprises 13 residues. CDR3 coding DNA: TGTGCCAGCACCCAGGGGTGGGGCGACGAGCAGTACTTC. Protein: CASTQGWGDEQYF. Using reference TRBV5-8 and TRBJ2-7 for the parts outside the CDR3, the full variable domain is EAGVTQSPTHLIKTRGQQATLRCSPISGHTSVYWYQQALGLGLQFLLWYDEGEERNRGNFPPRFSGRQFPNYSSELNVNALELEDSALYLCASTQGWGDEQYFGPGTRLTVT.

With respect to this clonotype: The junction shows a germline mismatch at one end, possibly a read error. The chain carries TRBV6-1 and TRBJ2-1; the match to TRBD2 covers 7 bases. Germline lookup yields CDR1 MNHNS and CDR2 SASEGT. The CDR3 sequence is 16 residues long. The CDR3 loop reads CASSVRERDPYNERFF. CDR3 bases: TGTGCCAGCAGTGTGAGAGAGCGGGATCCCTACAATGAGCGGTTCTTC.

The chain joins TRBV12-3 or TRBV12-4 to TRBJ2-1; 8 nucleotides match TRBD2. This CDR3 spans 13 amino acids. J lost 6 bases, V lost 10 bases, and 8 bases had no gene match. The CDR3 region is CATGLAVINEQFF. For the CDR3, the DNA is TGTGCCACAGGACTAGCAGTCATCAATGAGCAGTTCTTC.

This clonotype was counted a few times. The chain links TRBV28 to TRBJ2-7; D is undetermined. CDR1 and CDR2 from the germline V gene are MDHEN and SYDVKM. Trimming removed 6 bases at V and 6 bases at J, with 15 bases between. This CDR3 region has 13 residues. The CDR3 sequence: CASSVGRFTEQYF. The CDR3 coding sequence is TGTGCCAGCAGCGTGGGAAGATTTACCGAGCAGTACTTC.

The rearrangement uses TRBV20-1 and TRBJ2-7; TRBD2 aligns across 10 bases. V gave up 0 bases and J gave up 1 base; unmatched junction bases: 3. The germline CDR1 and CDR2 sequences are DFQATT and SNEGSKA (reference sequence). The CDR3 extends over 15 amino acids. For the CDR3, the DNA is TGCAGTGCTAGAGAGCCGGGACTAGCGTCCTACGAGCAGTACTTC. It encodes CSAREPGLASYEQYF.